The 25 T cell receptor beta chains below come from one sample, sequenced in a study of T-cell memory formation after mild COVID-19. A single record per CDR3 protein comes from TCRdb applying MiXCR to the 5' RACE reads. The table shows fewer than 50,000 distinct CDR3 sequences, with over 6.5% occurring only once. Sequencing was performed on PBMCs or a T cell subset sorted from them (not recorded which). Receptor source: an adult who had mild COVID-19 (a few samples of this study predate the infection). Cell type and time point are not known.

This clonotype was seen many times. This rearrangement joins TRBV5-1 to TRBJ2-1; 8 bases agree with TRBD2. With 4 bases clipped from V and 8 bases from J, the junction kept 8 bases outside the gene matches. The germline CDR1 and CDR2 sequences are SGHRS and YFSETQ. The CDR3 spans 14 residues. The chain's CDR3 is CASSREGSMHEQFF. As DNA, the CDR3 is TGCGCCAGCAGCCGGGAGGGCTCAATGCATGAGCAGTTCTTC.

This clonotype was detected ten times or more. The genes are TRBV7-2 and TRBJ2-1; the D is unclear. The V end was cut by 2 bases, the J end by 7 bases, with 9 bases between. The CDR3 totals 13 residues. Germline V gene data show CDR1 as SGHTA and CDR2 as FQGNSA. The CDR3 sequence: CASSLKLSNEQFF. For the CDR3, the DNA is TGTGCCAGCAGCTTAAAACTCAGTAATGAGCAGTTCTTC.

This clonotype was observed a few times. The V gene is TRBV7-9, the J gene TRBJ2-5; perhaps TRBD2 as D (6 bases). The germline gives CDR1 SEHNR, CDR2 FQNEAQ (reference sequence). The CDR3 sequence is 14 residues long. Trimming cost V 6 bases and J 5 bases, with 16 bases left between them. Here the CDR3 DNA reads TGTGCCAGCAGACTTGGGACTTCGCGGGAGACCCAGTACTTC. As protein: CASRLGTSRETQYF.

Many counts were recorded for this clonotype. The CDR3 sequence: CSARGRGTNRRDQYF. Written as DNA, the CDR3 is TGCAGTGCTAGAGGAAGGGGAACTAATCGGCGGGACCAGTACTTC. This chain links TRBV20-1 with TRBJ2-7; tentatively, D is TRBD2 (6 bases). Trimming shortened V by 1 base and J by 10 bases, and 23 bases separated the two germline ends. Germline values: CDR1 DFQATT, CDR2 SNEGSKA (reference sequence). The CDR3 has 15 residues.

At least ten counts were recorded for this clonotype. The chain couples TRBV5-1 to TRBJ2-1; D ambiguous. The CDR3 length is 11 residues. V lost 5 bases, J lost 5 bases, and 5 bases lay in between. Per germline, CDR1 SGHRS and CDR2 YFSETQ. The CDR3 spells CASSGDNEQFF. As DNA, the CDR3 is TGCGCCAGCAGTGGGGACAATGAGCAGTTCTTC.

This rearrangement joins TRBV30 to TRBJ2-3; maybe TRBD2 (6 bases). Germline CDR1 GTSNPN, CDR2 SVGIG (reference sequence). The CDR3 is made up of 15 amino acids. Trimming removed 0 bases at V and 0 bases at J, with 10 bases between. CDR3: CAWSVGTRSTDTQYF. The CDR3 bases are TGTGCCTGGAGTGTGGGGACTCGTAGCACAGATACGCAGTATTTT.

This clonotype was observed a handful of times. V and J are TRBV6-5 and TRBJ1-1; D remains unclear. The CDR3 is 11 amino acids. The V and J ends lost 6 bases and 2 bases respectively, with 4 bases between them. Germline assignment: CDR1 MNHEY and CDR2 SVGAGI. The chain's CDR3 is CASRVNTEAFF. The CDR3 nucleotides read TGTGCCAGCAGGGTTAACACTGAAGCTTTCTTT.

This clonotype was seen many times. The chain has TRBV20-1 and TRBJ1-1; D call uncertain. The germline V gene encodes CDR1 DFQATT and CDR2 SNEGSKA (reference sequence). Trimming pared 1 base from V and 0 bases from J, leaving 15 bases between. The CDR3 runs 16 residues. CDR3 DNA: TGCAGTGCTAGAGTAATTCAAAGTGGCATGAACACTGAAGCTTTCTTT. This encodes CSARVIQSGMNTEAFF.

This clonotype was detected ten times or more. The CDR3 sequence: CSARGTGRNTEAFF. CDR3 nucleotide sequence: TGCAGTGCTAGGGGGACAGGGCGGAACACTGAAGCTTTCTTT. V and J are TRBV20-1 and TRBJ1-1; the match to TRBD1 covers 9 bases. The junction had 3 bases not matched to a gene; V was cut back by 3 bases and J by 1 base. Germline CDR1 reads DFQATT; CDR2 reads SNEGSKA (reference sequence). The CDR3 contains 14 residues.

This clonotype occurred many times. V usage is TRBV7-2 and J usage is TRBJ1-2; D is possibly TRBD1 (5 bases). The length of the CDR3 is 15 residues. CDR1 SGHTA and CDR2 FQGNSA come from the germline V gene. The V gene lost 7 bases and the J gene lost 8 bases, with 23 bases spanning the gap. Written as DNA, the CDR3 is TGTGCCAGCAACCTTGCCCCTCCAGGGCGGTCAGGCTACACCTTC. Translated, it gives CASNLAPPGRSGYTF.

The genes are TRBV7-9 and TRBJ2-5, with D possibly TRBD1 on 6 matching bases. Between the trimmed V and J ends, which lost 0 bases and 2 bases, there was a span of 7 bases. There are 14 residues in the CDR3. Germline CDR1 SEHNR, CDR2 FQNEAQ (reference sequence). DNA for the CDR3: TGTGCCAGCAGCTTAGCCAGGGGACAAGAGACCCAGTACTTC. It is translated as CASSLARGQETQYF.

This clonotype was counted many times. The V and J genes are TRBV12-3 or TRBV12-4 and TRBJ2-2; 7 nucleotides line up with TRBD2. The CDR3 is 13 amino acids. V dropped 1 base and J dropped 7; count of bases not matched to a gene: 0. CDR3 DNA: TGTGCCAGCAGTTTAGGGGAGGGCGGGGAGCTGTTTTTT. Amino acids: CASSLGEGGELFF.

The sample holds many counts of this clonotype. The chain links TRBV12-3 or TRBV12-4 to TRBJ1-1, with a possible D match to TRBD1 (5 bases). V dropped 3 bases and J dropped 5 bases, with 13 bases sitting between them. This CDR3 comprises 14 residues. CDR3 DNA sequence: TGTGCCAGCAGTTTCCAACAGGCGAGGACTGAAGCTTTCTTT. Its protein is CASSFQQARTEAFF.

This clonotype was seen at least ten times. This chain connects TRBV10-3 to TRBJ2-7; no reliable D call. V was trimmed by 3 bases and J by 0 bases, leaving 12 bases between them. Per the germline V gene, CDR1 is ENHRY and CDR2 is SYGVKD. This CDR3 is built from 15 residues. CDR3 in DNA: TGTGCCATCAGTGATTCTGGGTCCAGCTCCTACGAGCAGTACTTC. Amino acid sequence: CAISDSGSSSYEQYF.

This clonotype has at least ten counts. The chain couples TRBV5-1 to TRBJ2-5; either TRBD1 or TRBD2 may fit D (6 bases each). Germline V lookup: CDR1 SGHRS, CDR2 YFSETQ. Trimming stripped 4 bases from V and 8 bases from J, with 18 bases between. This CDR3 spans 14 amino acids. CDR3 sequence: CASSIGQPGETQYF. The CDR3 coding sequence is TGCGCCAGCAGCATCGGACAGCCGGGGGAAACCCAGTACTTC. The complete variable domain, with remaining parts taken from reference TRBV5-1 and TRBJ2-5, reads KAGVTQTPRYLIKTRGQQVTLSCSPISGHRSVSWYQQTPGQGLQFLFEYFSETQRNKGNFPGRFSGRQFSNSRSEMNVSTLELGDSALYLCASSIGQPGETQYFGPGTRLLVL.

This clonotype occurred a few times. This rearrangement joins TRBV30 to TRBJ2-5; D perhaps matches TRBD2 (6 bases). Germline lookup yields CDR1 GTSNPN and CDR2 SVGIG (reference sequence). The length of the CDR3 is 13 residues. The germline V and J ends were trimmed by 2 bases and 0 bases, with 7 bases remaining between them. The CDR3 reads CAWSWRDQETQYF. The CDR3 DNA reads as TGTGCCTGGAGTTGGAGGGACCAAGAGACCCAGTACTTC.

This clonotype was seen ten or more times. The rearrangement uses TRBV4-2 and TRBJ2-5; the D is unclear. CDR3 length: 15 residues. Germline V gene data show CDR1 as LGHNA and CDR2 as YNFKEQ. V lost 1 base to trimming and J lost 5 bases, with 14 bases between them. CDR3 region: CASSQVVGSGETQYF. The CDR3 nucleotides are TGTGCCAGCAGCCAAGTAGTAGGGTCCGGGGAGACCCAGTACTTC.

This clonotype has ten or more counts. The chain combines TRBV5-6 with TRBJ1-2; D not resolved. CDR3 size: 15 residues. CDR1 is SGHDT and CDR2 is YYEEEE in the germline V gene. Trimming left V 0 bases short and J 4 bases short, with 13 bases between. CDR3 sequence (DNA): TGTGCCAGCAGCTTGGAACGGGCAGCCCCCTATGGCTACACCTTC. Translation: CASSLERAAPYGYTF.

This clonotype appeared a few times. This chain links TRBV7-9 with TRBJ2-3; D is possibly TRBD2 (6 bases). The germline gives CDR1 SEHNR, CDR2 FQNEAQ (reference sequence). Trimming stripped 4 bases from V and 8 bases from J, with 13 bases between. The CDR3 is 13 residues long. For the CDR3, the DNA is TGTGCCAGCAGCTCTAGCGTTCGGGGTACGCAGTATTTT. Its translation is CASSSSVRGTQYF. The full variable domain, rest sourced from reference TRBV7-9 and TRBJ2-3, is DTGVSQNPRHKITKRGQNVTFRCDPISEHNRLYWYRQTLGQGPEFLTYFQNEAQLEKSRLLSDRFSAERPKGSFSTLEIQRTEQGDSAMYLCASSSSVRGTQYFGPGTRLTVL.

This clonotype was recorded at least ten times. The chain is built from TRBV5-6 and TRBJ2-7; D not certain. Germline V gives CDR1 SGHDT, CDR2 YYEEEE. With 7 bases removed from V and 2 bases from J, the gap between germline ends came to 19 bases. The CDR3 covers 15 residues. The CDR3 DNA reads TGTGCCAGCGCTTTGGAGAGTCTTCTACCCTACGAGCAGTACTTC. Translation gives CASALESLLPYEQYF.

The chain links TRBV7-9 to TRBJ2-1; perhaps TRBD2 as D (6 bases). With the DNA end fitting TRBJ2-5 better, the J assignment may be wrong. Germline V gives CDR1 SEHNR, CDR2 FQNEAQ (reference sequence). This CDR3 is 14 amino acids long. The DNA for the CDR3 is TGTGCCAGCACCACTTGGGACTTCCAAGAGACCCAGTACTTC. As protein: CASTTWDFQETQYF.

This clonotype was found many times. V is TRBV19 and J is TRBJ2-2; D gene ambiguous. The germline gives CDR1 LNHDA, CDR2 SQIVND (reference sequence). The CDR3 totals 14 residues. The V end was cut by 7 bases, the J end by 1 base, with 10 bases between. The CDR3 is CASNSLGNTGELFF. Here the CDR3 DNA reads TGTGCCAGTAATTCACTGGGGAACACCGGGGAGCTGTTTTTT.

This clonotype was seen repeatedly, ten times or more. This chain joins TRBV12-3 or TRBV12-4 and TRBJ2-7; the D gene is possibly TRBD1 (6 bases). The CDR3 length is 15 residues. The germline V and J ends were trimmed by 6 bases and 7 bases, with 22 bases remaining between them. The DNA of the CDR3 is TGTGCCAGCAGCCGGACGGCAGGGGTTCTTGGGGAGCAGTACTTC. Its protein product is CASSRTAGVLGEQYF.

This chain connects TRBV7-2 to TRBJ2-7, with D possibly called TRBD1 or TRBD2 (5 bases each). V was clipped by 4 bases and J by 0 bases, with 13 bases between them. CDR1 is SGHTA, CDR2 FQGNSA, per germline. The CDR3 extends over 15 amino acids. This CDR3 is CASSSRGGGSYEQYF. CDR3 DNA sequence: TGTGCCAGCAGCTCCCGGGGCGGAGGCTCCTACGAGCAGTACTTC.

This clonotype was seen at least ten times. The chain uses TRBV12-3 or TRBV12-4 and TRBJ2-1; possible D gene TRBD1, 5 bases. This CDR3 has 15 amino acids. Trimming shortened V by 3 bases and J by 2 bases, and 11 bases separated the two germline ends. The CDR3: CASSLGQGPYNEQFF. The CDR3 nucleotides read TGTGCCAGCAGTTTGGGTCAGGGCCCCTACAATGAGCAGTTCTTC.